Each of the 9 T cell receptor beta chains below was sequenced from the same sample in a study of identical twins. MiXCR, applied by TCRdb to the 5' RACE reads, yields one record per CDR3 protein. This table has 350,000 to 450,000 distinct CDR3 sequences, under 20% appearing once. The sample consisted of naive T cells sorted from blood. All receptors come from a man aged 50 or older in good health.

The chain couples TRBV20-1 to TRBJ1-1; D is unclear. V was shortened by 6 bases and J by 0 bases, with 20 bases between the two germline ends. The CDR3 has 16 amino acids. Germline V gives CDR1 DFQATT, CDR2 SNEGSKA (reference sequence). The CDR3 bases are TGCAGTGCCTTAGGCCGGGCCCTGGCGATGAACACTGAAGCTTTCTTT. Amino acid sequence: CSALGRALAMNTEAFF.

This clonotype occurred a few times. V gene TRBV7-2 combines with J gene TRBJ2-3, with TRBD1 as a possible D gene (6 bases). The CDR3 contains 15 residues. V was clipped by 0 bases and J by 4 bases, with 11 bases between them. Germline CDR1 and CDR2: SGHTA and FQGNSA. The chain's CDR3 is CASSLAARGSDTQYF. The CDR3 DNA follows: TGTGCCAGCAGCTTAGCCGCAAGGGGGTCAGATACGCAGTATTTT.

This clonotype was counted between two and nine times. The CDR3 loop reads CSVRQADTQYF. The CDR3 bases are TGCAGCGTTCGTCAGGCCGATACGCAGTATTTT. This chain connects TRBV29-1 to TRBJ2-3; D remains ambiguous. The CDR3 is 11 residues long. Germline values: CDR1 SQVTM, CDR2 ANQGSEA. V dropped 5 bases and J dropped 6 bases, with 9 bases sitting between them.

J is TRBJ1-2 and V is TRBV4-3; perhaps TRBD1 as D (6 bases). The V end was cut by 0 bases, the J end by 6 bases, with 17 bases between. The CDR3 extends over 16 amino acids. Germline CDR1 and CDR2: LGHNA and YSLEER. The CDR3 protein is CASSQDGFNRVDGYTF. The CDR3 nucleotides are TGCGCCAGCAGCCAAGATGGGTTCAACAGGGTCGATGGCTACACCTTC.

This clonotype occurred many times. Here the CDR3 reads CASSYRGRTGELFF. In DNA form, the CDR3 reads TGTGCCAGCAGTTACAGGGGCCGGACCGGGGAGCTGTTTTTT. The genes are TRBV6-5 and TRBJ2-2, with a weak D call TRBD1 (5 bases). CDR1 and CDR2 (germline): MNHEY, SVGAGI. The V gene lost 2 bases and the J gene lost 5 bases, with 9 bases spanning the gap. CDR3 length: 14 amino acids.

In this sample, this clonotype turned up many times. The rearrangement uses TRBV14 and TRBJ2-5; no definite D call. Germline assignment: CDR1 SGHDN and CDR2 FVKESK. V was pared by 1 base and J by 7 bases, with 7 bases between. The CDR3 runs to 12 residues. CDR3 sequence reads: CASSQGPGTQYF. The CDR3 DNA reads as TGTGCCAGCAGCCAAGGGCCCGGGACCCAGTACTTC.

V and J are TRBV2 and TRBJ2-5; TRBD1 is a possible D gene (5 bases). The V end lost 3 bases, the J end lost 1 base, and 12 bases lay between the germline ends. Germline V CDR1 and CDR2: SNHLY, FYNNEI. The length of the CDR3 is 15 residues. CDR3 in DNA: TGTGCCAGCAGTGACTCAGGGAACCCCCAAGAGACCCAGTACTTC. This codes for CASSDSGNPQETQYF.

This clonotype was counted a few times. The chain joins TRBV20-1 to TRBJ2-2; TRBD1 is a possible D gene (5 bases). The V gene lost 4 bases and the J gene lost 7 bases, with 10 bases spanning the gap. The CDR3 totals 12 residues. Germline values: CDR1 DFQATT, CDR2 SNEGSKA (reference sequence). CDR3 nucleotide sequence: TGCAGTGCTACCAGGGTCGGCGGGGAGCTGTTTTTT. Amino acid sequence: CSATRVGGELFF.

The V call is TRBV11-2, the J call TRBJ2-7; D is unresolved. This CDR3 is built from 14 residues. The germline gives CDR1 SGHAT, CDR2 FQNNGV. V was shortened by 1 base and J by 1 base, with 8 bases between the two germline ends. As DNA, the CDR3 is TGTGCCAGCAGCTTAGGGGCACTTTCCTACGAGCAGTACTTC. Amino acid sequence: CASSLGALSYEQYF.